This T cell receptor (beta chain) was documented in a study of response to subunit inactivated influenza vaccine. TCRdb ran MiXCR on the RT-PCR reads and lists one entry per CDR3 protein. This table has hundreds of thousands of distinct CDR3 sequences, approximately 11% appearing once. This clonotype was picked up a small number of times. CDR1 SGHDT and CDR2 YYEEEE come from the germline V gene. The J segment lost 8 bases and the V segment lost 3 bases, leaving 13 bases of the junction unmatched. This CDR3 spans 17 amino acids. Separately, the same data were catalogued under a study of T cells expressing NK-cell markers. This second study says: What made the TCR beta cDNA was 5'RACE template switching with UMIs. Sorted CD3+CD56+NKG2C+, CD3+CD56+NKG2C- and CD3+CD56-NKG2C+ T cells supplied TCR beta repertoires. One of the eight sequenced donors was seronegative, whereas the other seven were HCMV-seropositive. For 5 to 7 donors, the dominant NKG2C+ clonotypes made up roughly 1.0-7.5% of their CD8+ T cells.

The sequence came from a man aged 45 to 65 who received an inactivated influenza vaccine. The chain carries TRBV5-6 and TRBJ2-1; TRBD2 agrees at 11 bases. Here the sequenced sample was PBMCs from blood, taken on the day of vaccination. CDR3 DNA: TGTGCCAGCAGCTACCTTGCCCCGACTAGCGGGAAATATGAGCAGTTCTTC. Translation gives CASSYLAPTSGKYEQFF.